This T cell receptor beta chain was obtained from a study of long-term antiretroviral therapy in people with HIV (dated by TCRdb to between 2022 and 2023). Concerning the study at large: The earliest samples were collected approximately a decade before the 2015 WHO recommendation for immediate ART, a period when ART was typically delayed until CD4 counts fell. Whether ART initiation and durable HIV suppression were associated with changes in peripheral blood TRB repertoire composition and diversity was tested in a retrospective serial study. A total of around 190 cryopreserved PBMC samples came from 25 to 30 adults with confirmed HIV infection and were collected serially over a mean of roughly 6 years (range 1-12). Of the 30 or so participants with HIV, approximately 11 were female. Test extractions of a monoclonal T-cell line alongside about 35 polyclonal samples showed no cross-contamination during QIAcube processing. Results and caveats for the whole study, not just this receptor: Narrower CDR3 length ranges were observed in HIV repertoires than in controls, and an antigen-experienced repertoire with only a slight naive shift after ART was suggested by the network structure. Starting ART was linked to a significant rise in TRB diversity, yet even after long-term ART the diversity remained significantly lower than in transplant donor controls. Owing to limited PBMC availability, only the TCR beta chain was sequenced, without alpha chain pairing. Unsorted PBMC were profiled instead of sorted CD4+ and CD8+ T cells because pre-ART samples had limited cell numbers. Inferences about post-ART repertoire changes were limited because no data were available on ART adherence, viral resistance or therapy changes. Expanded TRB clones identified before ART initiation dominated the repertoire at all time points, although this dominance fluctuated and declined in many PLHIV after ART. The samples were dated from about 2004 to 2017, and the ART regimens that were used may be less effective than current ART regimens.

To be included, a participant needed at least one PBMC sample from before ART initiation plus at least two post-ART samples. Every participant with HIV received treatment in the United States of America. Before DNA extraction, cryopreserved samples of roughly 1-11 million PBMC were thawed and then washed. At the time of the earliest PBMC sample for each participant with HIV, ages ranged from about 23 to 60 years. PBMC samples were contributed by each participant from 1-4 timepoints before ART initiation and 2-8 timepoints after ART initiation, with a median of 7 samples. Serial HIV viral load, CD4+ T-cell count, ART history and demographic data were obtained for every participant. Genomic DNA was extracted from unsorted PBMC with a Qiagen kit on a QIAcube, with processing performed in batches of 12 samples. As regards this clone: This receptor's antigen is unknown. Within one base of it there is no much larger clone, and no base qualities were kept.

The immunoSEQ hsTCRB v3.0 assay was used at survey level resolution to sequence the TRB variable region. TRB sequencing targeted a depth of about 35,000-55,000 T-cell genomes per sample. An Illumina MiSeq with a v3 150-cycle kit was used to sequence the pooled TRB libraries. The authors processed their data as follows. Repertoire analysis ran in R within a reproducible Nextflow workflow covering QC, data transformation and analysis. LymphoSeq2, an R package for AIRR-Seq data exploration, was used to implement custom analyses. A few samples that produced fewer than 5000 total TRB sequences were removed, so approximately 190 HIV repertoires were analyzed. Among the approximately 190 retained HIV repertoires, more than 55 were collected before ART initiation and approximately 130 after ART initiation. Repertoires were downsampled to 5000 TRB nucleotide sequences, with summary statistics averaged over 100 downsampling iterations. Only TRB sequences with CDR3 regions of at least seven amino acids were retained for analysis. Diversity was assessed using a clonality score derived from Shannon entropy and using the Gini coefficient. Repertoire networks linked the top 5000 CDR3 amino acid sequences whenever two sequences differed by an edit distance of one. GLIPH2 predicted antigen specificity groups and MHC restriction for TRB CDR3 amino acid sequences. Known CMV, EBV, HIV or tissue antigen associations were flagged by matching CDR3 amino acid sequences against VDJdb and McPAS-TCR. Pre-ART, post-ART and control groups were compared with Wilcoxon signed-rank tests and Holm-Bonferroni correction. The table was pulled from immuneACCESS by TCRdb, which kept in-frame rearrangements only. Such tables lose some clones; where checked, under half of the loss comes from unresolved V genes, and the rest has no known cause. V and J calls and clone size are as listed in that table; D and trimming were resolved from the DNA. Here the sample has about 28,000 clones; 75% to 85% occur a single time. Of the sample, under 8.5% is held by the ten largest clones.

The specimen was unsorted PBMCs, collected 0.3 years after starting antiretroviral therapy. The TCR was taken from a man aged 40-55 years with HIV.

The CDR3 in this case is CASSPTTGSSYEQYF. The nucleotides read TGTGCCAGCAGCCCTACAACAGGGAGCTCCTACGAGCAGTACTTC. This receptor chain uses TRBV5-4 and TRBJ2-7, and possibly TRBD1, on 6 matching bases. Including the terminal cysteine and phenylalanine, the CDR3 comprises 15 residues. The sequence is cut down to CDR3 DNA, 45 bases in frame from base 1. CDR1 and CDR2, per the germline V gene (reference sequence), are SGHNT and YYREEE. V lost 4 bases and J lost 0 bases; the stretch between them is 14 bases long. Reference TRBV5-4 and TRBJ2-7 proteins supply the regions before and after the CDR3; the full variable domain is: ETGVTQSPTHLIKTRGQQVTLRCSSQSGHNTVSWYQQALGQGPQFIFQYYREEENGRGNFPPRFSGLQFPNYSSELNVNALELDDSALYLCASSPTTGSSYEQYFGPGTRLTVT.